A single T cell receptor beta chain is shown here with its context. This specimen comes from a study of blood T cell repertoires in COVID-19. Produced via immunoSEQ multiplex PCR; TCRdb's table is partial and in-frame only. This table has around 400,000 clones, approximately 91% appearing once. V dropped 1 base and J dropped 1 base, with 10 bases sitting between them. The germline V gene encodes CDR1 SGHVS and CDR2 FQNEAQ. The CDR3 is 15 amino acids. The receptor's source is a woman between 40 and 55 years old who had been exposed to COVID-19. The rearrangement uses TRBV7-8 and TRBJ1-1; D gene uncertain. The sequenced sample was PBMCs or T cells enriched from blood (not recorded which). CDR3 nucleotides: TGTGCCAGCAGCTTAGAAGTCCGGGGGAACACTGAAGCTTTCTTT. This translates into CASSLEVRGNTEAFF.